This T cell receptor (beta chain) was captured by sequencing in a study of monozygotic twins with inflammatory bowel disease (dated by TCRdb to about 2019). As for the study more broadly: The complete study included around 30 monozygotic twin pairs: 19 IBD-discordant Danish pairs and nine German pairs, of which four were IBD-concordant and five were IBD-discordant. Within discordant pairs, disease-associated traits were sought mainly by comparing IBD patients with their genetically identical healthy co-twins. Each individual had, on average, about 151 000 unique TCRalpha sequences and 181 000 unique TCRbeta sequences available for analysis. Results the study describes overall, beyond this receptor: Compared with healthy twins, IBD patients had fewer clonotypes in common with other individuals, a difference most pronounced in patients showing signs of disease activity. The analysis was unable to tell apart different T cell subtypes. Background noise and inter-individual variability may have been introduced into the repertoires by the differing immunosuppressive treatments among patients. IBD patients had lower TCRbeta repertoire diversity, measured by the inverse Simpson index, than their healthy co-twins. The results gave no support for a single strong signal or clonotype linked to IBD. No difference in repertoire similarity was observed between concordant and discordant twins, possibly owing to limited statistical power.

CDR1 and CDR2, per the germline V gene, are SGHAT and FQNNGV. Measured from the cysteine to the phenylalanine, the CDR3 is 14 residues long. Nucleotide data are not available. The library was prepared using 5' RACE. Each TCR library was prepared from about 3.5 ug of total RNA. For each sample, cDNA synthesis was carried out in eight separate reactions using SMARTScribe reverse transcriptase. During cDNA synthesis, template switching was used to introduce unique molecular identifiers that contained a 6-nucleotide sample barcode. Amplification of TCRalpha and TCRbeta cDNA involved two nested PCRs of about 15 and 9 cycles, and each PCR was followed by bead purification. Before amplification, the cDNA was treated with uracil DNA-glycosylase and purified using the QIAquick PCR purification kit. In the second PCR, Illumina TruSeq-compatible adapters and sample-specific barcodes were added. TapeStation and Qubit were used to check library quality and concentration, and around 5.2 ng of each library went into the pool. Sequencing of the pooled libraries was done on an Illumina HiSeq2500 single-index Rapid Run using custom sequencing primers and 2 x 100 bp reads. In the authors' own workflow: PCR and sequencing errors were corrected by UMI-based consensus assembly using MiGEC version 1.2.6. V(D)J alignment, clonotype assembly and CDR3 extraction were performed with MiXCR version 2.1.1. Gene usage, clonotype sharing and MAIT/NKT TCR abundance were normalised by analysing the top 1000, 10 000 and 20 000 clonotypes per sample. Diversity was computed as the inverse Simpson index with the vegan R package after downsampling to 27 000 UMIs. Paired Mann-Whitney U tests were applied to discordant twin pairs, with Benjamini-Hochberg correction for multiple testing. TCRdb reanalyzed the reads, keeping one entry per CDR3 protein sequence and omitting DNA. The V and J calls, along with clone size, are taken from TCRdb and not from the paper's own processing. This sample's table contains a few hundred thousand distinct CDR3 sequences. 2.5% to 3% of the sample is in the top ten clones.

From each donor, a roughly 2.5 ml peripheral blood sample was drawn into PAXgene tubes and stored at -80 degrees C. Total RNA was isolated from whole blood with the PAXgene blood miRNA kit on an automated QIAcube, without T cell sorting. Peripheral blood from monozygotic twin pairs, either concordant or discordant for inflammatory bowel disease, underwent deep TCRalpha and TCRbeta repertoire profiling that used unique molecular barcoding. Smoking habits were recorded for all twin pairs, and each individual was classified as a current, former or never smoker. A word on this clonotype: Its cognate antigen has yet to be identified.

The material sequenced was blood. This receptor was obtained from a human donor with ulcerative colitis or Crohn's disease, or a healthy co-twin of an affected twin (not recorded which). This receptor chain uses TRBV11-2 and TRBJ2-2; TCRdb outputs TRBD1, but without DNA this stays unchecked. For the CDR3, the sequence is CASSLDSGTGELFF.